The T cell receptor beta chain under discussion was sequenced for a study of OX40 agonist ivuxolimab in advanced cancers. The germline V and J ends were trimmed by 3 bases and 4 bases, with 14 bases remaining between them. Germline-derived CDR1 and CDR2 are SGDLS and YYNGEE. CDR3 size: 15 residues. Assay: immunoSEQ multiplex PCR; the TCRdb copy retains only in-frame clones and omits some. This repertoire shows tens of thousands of clones, approximately 80% found once; its top ten account for 24%. This sequence was found in an adult with an advanced solid tumor such as melanoma, head and neck, liver or kidney cancer. The starting material was CD4+ or CD8+ T cells sorted from blood, obtained in a trial of the OX40 agonist ivuxolimab. The chain joins TRBV9 to TRBJ1-3; D may be TRBD1 (5 bases). This CDR3 is CASSASGGAGNTIYF. CDR3 DNA: TGTGCCAGCAGCGCTAGTGGGGGAGCCGGAAACACCATATATTTT.